The sequence of this TCR beta chain was determined in a study of T cells in Graves' hyperthyroidism and ophthalmopathy. As for the study in general: Peripheral blood draws took place at initial diagnosis, ahead of any treatment. Overall study findings and caveats: Blood shared most expanded thyroid clonotypes above 0.001.

About this clonotype: Its antigen is unknown.

The TCR beta CDR3 regions underwent amplification using RNA transcripts as the source. TCR CDR3 regions were first amplified by RT-PCR with HTBI primers. TCRdb ran MiXCR on the multiplex PCR reads and lists one entry per CDR3 protein. The data hold nearly 750,000 distinct CDR3 sequences, with around a third observed a single time. The ends lost 4 bases at V and 5 bases at J; junction bases unmatched: 4. Germline V CDR1 and CDR2: ENHRY, SYGVKD. The CDR3 runs 14 residues. This TCR came from a woman aged 40 to 55 with Graves' hyperthyroidism. The sample comprised blood. The V gene is TRBV10-3, the J gene TRBJ1-5; 8 bases are shared with TRBD1. CDR3 coding DNA: TGTGCCATCAGTGGGGACAGGCCCGATCAGCCCCAGCATTTT. This translates into CAISGDRPDQPQHF.